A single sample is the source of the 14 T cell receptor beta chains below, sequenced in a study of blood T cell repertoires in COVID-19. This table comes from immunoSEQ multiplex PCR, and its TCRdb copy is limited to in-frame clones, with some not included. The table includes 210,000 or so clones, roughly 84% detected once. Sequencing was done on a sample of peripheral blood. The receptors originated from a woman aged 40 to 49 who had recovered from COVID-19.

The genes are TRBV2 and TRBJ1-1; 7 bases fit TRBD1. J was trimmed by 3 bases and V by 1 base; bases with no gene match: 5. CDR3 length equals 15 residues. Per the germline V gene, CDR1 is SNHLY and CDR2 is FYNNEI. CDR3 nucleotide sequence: TGTGCCAGCAGTGAAGATGAGGGGGCCCACACTGAAGCTTTCTTT. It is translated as CASSEDEGAHTEAFF.

CDR3: CASSLESSEYYNEQFF. The CDR3 DNA follows: TGTGCCAGCAGCTTAGAGTCTAGCGAATACTACAATGAGCAGTTCTTC. The genes are TRBV11-2 and TRBJ2-1, with a weak D call TRBD2 (6 bases). The CDR3 contains 16 residues. Per the germline V gene, CDR1 is SGHAT and CDR2 is FQNNGV. The ends were cut back, 0 bases at V and 3 bases at J, with 12 bases in the middle.

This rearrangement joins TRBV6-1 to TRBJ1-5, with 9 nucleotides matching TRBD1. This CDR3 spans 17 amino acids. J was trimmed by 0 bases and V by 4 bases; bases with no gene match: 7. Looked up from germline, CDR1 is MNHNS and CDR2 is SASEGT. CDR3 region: CASSGTGAFFSNQPQHF. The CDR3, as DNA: TGTGCCAGCAGTGGGACAGGGGCCTTCTTTAGCAATCAGCCCCAGCATTTT.

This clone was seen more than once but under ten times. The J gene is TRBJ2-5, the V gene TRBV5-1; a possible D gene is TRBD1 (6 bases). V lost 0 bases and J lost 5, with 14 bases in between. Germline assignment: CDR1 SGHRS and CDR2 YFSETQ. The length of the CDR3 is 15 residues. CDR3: CASSLEQGAWETQYF. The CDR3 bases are TGCGCCAGCAGCTTGGAACAGGGAGCCTGGGAGACCCAGTACTTC.

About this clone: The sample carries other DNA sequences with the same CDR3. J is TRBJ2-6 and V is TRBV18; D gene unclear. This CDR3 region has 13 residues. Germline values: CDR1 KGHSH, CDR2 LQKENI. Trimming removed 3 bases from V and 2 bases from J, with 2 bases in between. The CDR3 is CASSPAGANVLTF. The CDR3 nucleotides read TGTGCCAGCTCACCCGCTGGGGCCAACGTCCTGACTTTC.

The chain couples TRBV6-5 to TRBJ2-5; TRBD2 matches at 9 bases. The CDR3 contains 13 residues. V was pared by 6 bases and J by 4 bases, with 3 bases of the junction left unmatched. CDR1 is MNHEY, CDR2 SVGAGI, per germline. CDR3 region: CASRTLAGETQYF. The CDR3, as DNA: TGTGCCAGCAGGACACTAGCGGGAGAGACCCAGTACTTC.

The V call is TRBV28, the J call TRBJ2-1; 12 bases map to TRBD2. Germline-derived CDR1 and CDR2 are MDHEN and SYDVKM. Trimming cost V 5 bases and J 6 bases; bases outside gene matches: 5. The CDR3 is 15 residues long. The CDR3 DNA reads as TGTGCCAGCAGTAAGAGACTAGCGGGAGTCAATGAGCAGTTCTTC. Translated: CASSKRLAGVNEQFF.

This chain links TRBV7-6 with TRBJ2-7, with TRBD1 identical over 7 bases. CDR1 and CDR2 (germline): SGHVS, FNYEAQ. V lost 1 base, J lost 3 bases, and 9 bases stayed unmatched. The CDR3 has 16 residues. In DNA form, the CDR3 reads TGTGCCAGCAGCTTAGGAGTGGGGACAGCCGTCTACGAGCAGTACTTC. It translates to CASSLGVGTAVYEQYF.

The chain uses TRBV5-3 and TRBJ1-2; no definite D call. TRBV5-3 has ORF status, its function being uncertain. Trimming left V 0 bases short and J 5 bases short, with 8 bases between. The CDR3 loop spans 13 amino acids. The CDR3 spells CARSLESLYGYTF. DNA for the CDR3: TGTGCCAGAAGCTTGGAGAGCTTATATGGCTACACCTTC.

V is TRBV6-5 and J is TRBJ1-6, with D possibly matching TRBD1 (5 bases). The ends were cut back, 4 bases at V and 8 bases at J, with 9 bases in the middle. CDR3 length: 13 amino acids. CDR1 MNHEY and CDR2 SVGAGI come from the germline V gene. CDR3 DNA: TGTGCCAGCAGTTTTCTAGGGGATTCACCCCTCCACTTT. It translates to CASSFLGDSPLHF.

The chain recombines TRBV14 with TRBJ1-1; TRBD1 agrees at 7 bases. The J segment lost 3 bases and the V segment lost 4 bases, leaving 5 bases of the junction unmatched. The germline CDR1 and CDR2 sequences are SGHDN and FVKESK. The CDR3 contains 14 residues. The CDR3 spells CASSLDRVDTEAFF. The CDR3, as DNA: TGTGCCAGCAGCCTCGACAGGGTGGACACTGAAGCTTTCTTT.

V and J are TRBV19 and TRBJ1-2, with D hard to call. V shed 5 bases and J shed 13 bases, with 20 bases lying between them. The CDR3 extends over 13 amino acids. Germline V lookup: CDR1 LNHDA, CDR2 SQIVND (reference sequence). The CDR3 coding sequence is TGTGCCAGTAGTGAGGTTGGGAGCCAGAAGGTCACCTTC. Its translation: CASSEVGSQKVTF.

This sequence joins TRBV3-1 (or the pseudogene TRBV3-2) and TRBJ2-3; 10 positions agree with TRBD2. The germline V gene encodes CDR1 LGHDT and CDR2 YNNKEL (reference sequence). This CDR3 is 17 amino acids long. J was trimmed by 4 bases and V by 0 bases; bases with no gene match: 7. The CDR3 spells CASSQEGSSGSADTQYF. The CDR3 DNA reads TGTGCCAGCAGCCAAGAGGGATCTAGCGGGAGTGCAGATACGCAGTATTTT.

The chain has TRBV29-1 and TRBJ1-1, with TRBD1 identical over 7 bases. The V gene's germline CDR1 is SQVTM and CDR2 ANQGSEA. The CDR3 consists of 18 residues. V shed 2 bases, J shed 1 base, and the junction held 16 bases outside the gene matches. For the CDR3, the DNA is TGCAGCGTTGAACGACGGCAGGGGGTTGGTATGGCGAACACTGAAGCTTTCTTT. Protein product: CSVERRQGVGMANTEAFF.